Each of the 18 T cell receptor beta chains below was sequenced from the same sample in a study of blood T cell repertoires in COVID-19. Generated by immunoSEQ multiplex PCR, the TCRdb table keeps only in-frame clones and is missing some. The sample holds 25,000 to 35,000 clones, 85% to 90% seen once. Sequenced input: peripheral blood. Receptors originate from a human donor in a cohort sampled during active COVID-19.

This chain joins TRBV6-5 and TRBJ2-1, with D possibly being TRBD2 (6 bases). From germline, CDR1 is MNHEY and CDR2 SVGAGI. This CDR3 region has 15 residues. The V and J ends lost 0 bases and 4 bases respectively, with 10 bases between them. The CDR3 spells CASSYSPGLYNEQFF. CDR3 sequence (DNA): TGTGCCAGCAGTTACTCCCCGGGACTTTACAATGAGCAGTTCTTC.

The chain carries TRBV5-6 and TRBJ2-7; 10 bases are a match to TRBD1. CDR3 size: 13 residues. Per the germline V gene, CDR1 is SGHDT and CDR2 is YYEEEE. V was pared by 5 bases and J by 3 bases, with 2 bases of the junction left unmatched. Written as DNA, the CDR3 is TGTGCCAGCAGTTGGGACAGGGGCTACGAGCAGTACTTC. It encodes CASSWDRGYEQYF.

This clone was seen a single time. V is TRBV7-6 and J is TRBJ1-1, with 8 bases aligning to TRBD1. Germline loops: CDR1 SGHVS, CDR2 FNYEAQ. Unmatched junction bases numbered 8, after V lost 2 bases and J lost 3 bases. The CDR3 has 16 residues. CDR3 bases: TGTGCCAGCAGCTTAAGACAGGGGAGGGGAGACACTGAAGCTTTCTTT. Protein product: CASSLRQGRGDTEAFF.

The V call is TRBV9, the J call TRBJ1-4, with TRBD1 matching 12 bases. The germline V gene has CDR1 SGDLS and CDR2 YYNGEE. Trimming removed 6 bases from V and 4 bases from J; junction bases left unmatched: 7. The CDR3 spans 16 residues. The DNA of the CDR3 is TGTGCCAGCACCGAGGGACAGGGGGCGATTAATGAAAAACTGTTTTTT. It encodes CASTEGQGAINEKLFF.

The chain employs TRBV9 and TRBJ2-3; 14 nucleotides agree with TRBD2. The CDR3 runs 15 residues. V lost 4 bases and J lost 6; bases outside the gene matches: 4. Germline V gene data show CDR1 as SGDLS and CDR2 as YYNGEE. CDR3 loop: CASSPRTSGRDTQYF. In nucleotides, the CDR3 is TGTGCCAGCAGCCCCCGGACTAGCGGGAGGGATACGCAGTATTTT. Full variable domain (remainder filled in from reference TRBV9 and TRBJ2-3): DSGVTQTPKHLITATGQRVTLRCSPRSGDLSVYWYQQSLDQGLQFLIQYYNGEERAKGNILERFSAQQFPDLHSELNLSSLELGDSALYFCASSPRTSGRDTQYFGPGTRLTVL.

The chain employs TRBV6-5 and TRBJ1-6, with D possibly TRBD1 on 5 matching bases. V lost 6 bases and J 8 bases, leaving 14 bases between the germline ends. The CDR3 extends over 14 amino acids. CDR1 and CDR2 from the germline V gene are MNHEY and SVGAGI. The CDR3 loop reads CASRTRAGHSPLHF. CDR3 coding DNA: TGTGCCAGCAGAACTCGGGCGGGACATTCACCCCTCCACTTT.

J is TRBJ1-2 and V is TRBV7-8; unclear D gene. Germline-derived CDR1 and CDR2 are SGHVS and FQNEAQ. Trimming pared 1 base from V and 6 bases from J, leaving 15 bases between. There are 15 residues in the CDR3. The CDR3 spells CASSLGFLNGDGYTF. In nucleotides, the CDR3 is TGTGCCAGCAGCTTAGGCTTTTTGAATGGAGATGGCTACACCTTC.

The chain couples TRBV7-6 to TRBJ1-6, with D perhaps TRBD1 (5 bases). CDR1 is SGHVS and CDR2 is FNYEAQ in the germline V gene. V was clipped by 5 bases and J by 7 bases, with 24 bases between them. The CDR3 length is 18 residues. The CDR3 reads CASSHGDSQTPANSPLHF. As DNA, the CDR3 is TGTGCCAGCAGCCACGGTGACAGCCAAACCCCCGCAAATTCACCCCTCCACTTT.

The genes are TRBV28 and TRBJ2-3, with TRBD2 matching over 7 bases. CDR1 is MDHEN, CDR2 SYDVKM, per germline. The J segment lost 5 bases and the V segment lost 8 bases, leaving 22 bases of the junction unmatched. The CDR3 runs 18 residues. The CDR3 DNA follows: TGTGCCAGCTGGGGGGGATTGGGACCGGCGGGACCAGGAGATACGCAGTATTTT. Its translation is CASWGGLGPAGPGDTQYF.

This chain connects TRBV2 to TRBJ2-2; TRBD2 matches at 11 bases. The CDR3 is made up of 16 amino acids. CDR1 and CDR2 from the germline V gene are SNHLY and FYNNEI. Germline trimming cut 7 bases from V and 1 base from J; bases unmatched to any gene: 5. In nucleotides, the CDR3 is TGTGCCAGCACCCAGACTAGCGGGGTGAACACCGGGGAGCTGTTTTTT. Translating gives CASTQTSGVNTGELFF.

V and J are TRBV5-1 and TRBJ2-7, with 9 bases lining up with TRBD1. CDR3 length: 14 amino acids. The V segment lost 3 bases and the J segment 3 bases; nucleotides outside the gene matches: 4. The V gene's germline CDR1 is SGHRS and CDR2 YFSETQ. The CDR3 DNA reads TGCGCCAGCAGCTCCGGACAGGGGATCTACGAGCAGTACTTC. It codes for CASSSGQGIYEQYF.

V is TRBV4-2 and J is TRBJ2-1; 8 nucleotides match TRBD1. The CDR3 has 16 amino acids. Trimming at V came to 0 bases and at J to 9 bases, leaving 10 bases not matched to a gene. Germline CDR1 LGHNA, CDR2 YNFKEQ. The CDR3 sequence is CASSQDGRGRVGEQFF. CDR3 DNA sequence: TGTGCCAGCAGCCAAGATGGCAGGGGGCGAGTGGGTGAGCAGTTCTTC.

The chain carries TRBV6-2 or TRBV6-3 and TRBJ1-2; TRBD1 is a possible D gene (6 bases). V lost 2 bases and J lost 6, with 16 bases in between. The CDR3 runs to 15 residues. The germline V gene has CDR1 MNHEY and CDR2 SVGEGT. CDR3 loop: CASSYGPDRTDGYTF. The CDR3 DNA follows: TGTGCCAGCAGTTACGGGCCAGACAGGACCGATGGCTACACCTTC.

The rearrangement joins TRBV5-1 to TRBJ1-1; D not certain. Germline CDR1 SGHRS, CDR2 YFSETQ. The V end lost 1 base, the J end lost 1 base, and 14 bases lay between the germline ends. There are 16 residues in the CDR3. The CDR3 DNA reads TGCGCCAGCAGCTTGTCGCTTGAGGGAAGGAACACTGAAGCTTTCTTT. Amino acids: CASSLSLEGRNTEAFF.

This sequence joins TRBV6-5 and TRBJ2-7, with 10 nucleotides matching TRBD1. Germline lookup yields CDR1 MNHEY and CDR2 SVGAGI. This CDR3 region has 14 residues. The V segment lost 2 bases and the J segment 5 bases; nucleotides outside the gene matches: 3. CDR3 bases: TGTGCCAGCAGTTACCCGGGACAGGGGAACGAGCAGTACTTC. Translating it yields CASSYPGQGNEQYF.

This clone was detected once. The V call is TRBV25-1, the J call TRBJ2-7; 7 bases are shared with TRBD1. Germline CDR1 MGHDK, CDR2 SYGVNS. CDR3 size: 13 residues. Trimming removed 5 bases from V and 2 bases from J; junction bases left unmatched: 3. CDR3 amino acids: CASSLTGPYEQYF. The CDR3 DNA is TGTGCCAGCAGTCTGACAGGGCCCTACGAGCAGTACTTC.

This clone was seen once. The rearrangement joins TRBV7-3 to TRBJ2-1, with a weak D call TRBD1 (6 bases). The ends were cut back, 5 bases at V and 10 bases at J, with 24 bases in the middle. This CDR3 is 16 amino acids long. The germline V gene encodes CDR1 SGHTA and CDR2 FQGTGA. CDR3 sequence reads: CASSEQRTTGLGEQFF. The CDR3, as DNA: TGTGCCAGCAGCGAGCAGCGGACAACAGGGTTGGGGGAGCAGTTCTTC. Full variable domain (outside the CDR3, taken from reference TRBV7-3 and TRBJ2-1): GAGVSQTPSNKVTEKGKYVELRCDPISGHTALYWYRQSLGQGPEFLIYFQGTGAADDSGLPNDRFFAVRPEGSVSTLKIQRTERGDSAVYLCASSEQRTTGLGEQFFGPGTRLTVL.

The J gene is TRBJ1-6, the V gene TRBV9, with 9 bases aligning to TRBD1. CDR1 and CDR2 from the germline V gene are SGDLS and YYNGEE. The V and J ends lost 0 bases and 10 bases, in that order; junction bases with no gene match: 8. The CDR3 runs 16 residues. The CDR3 DNA is TGTGCCAGCAGCGTAGCGGGACAGGGAGATGGATCACCCCTCCACTTT. Protein: CASSVAGQGDGSPLHF.